The 5 T cell receptor beta chains listed next were all sequenced from one sample in a study of OX40 agonist ivuxolimab in advanced cancers. Measured with immunoSEQ multiplex PCR; TCRdb has only the in-frame clones, and not every one. The sample has 65,000 to 90,000 clones; about 85% are singletons. The specimen comprised CD4+ or CD8+ T cells sorted from blood, sampled in a trial of the OX40 agonist ivuxolimab. Receptors were obtained from an adult with an advanced solid tumor such as melanoma, head and neck, liver or kidney cancer.

The gene calls are TRBV27 and TRBJ2-1; TRBD1 agrees at 8 bases. CDR1 is MNHEY and CDR2 is SMNVEV in the germline V gene (reference sequence). CDR3 length: 16 amino acids. V shed 3 bases, J shed 5 bases, and the junction held 9 bases outside the gene matches. CDR3 nucleotides: TGTGCCAGCAGTTTCTTCGGGACAGGAGAAAACAATGAGCAGTTCTTC. It specifies CASSFFGTGENNEQFF.

V gene TRBV2 combines with J gene TRBJ1-1; no firm D call. Trimming removed 0 bases from V and 3 bases from J, with 8 bases in between. This CDR3 comprises 14 residues. Germline lookup yields CDR1 SNHLY and CDR2 FYNNEI. The DNA of the CDR3 is TGTGCCAGCAGTGAAGCGCAGGCGTACACTGAAGCTTTCTTT. It encodes CASSEAQAYTEAFF.

The DNA of the CDR3 is TGTGCCAGTAGTATAGTAGAGGGGGAGACCCAGTACTTC. Its translation: CASSIVEGETQYF. The chain links TRBV19 to TRBJ2-5; D could derive from TRBD1 or TRBD2 (5 bases each). Trimming stripped 1 base from V and 5 bases from J, with 8 bases between. The CDR3 is made up of 13 amino acids. Germline loops: CDR1 LNHDA, CDR2 SQIVND (reference sequence).

This clone has more than one count but fewer than ten. V usage is TRBV19 and J usage is TRBJ1-5, with 7 bases aligning to TRBD1. The CDR3 is 16 residues long. J lost 3 bases, V lost 4 bases, and 9 bases had no gene match. The germline V gene encodes CDR1 LNHDA and CDR2 SQIVND (reference sequence). The CDR3 DNA reads as TGTGCCAGTAGTAAAGGGGGCTTAGGTCCCAATCAGCCCCAGCATTTT. Protein product: CASSKGGLGPNQPQHF.

The chain employs TRBV6-6 and TRBJ2-7, with D possibly TRBD1 on 5 matching bases. The CDR3 extends over 12 amino acids. Looked up from germline, CDR1 is MNHNY and CDR2 is SVGAGI (reference sequence). With 4 bases removed from V and 3 bases from J, the gap between germline ends came to 7 bases. The CDR3, as DNA: TGTGCCAGCAGTTTCAGGGACTACGAGCAGTACTTC. Residues: CASSFRDYEQYF.